One sample yielded the 21 T cell receptor beta chains listed below, sequenced in a study of T cell responses to AZD1222 COVID-19 vaccine. Some clones are missing from TCRdb's copy, which holds only in-frame ones; the method was immunoSEQ multiplex PCR. The data contain 200,000 or so clones, 90% to 95% of them singletons. The specimen was peripheral blood, collected on day 0 of AZD1222 vaccination. These receptors were taken from an adult in good health.

The CDR3 DNA reads as TGTGCCAGCCAGCCTCTTGGGGGGGAAAAACTGTTTTTT. Translation gives CASQPLGGEKLFF. This sequence joins TRBV27 and TRBJ1-4; possibly TRBD1 for D (5 bases). Germline V CDR1 and CDR2: MNHEY, SMNVEV (reference sequence). The CDR3 is 13 residues long. Trimming pared 8 bases from V and 8 bases from J, leaving 15 bases between.

The chain carries TRBV5-1 and TRBJ1-4, with 9 bases aligning to TRBD1. There are 15 residues in the CDR3. Looked up from germline, CDR1 is SGHRS and CDR2 is YFSETQ. V gave up 4 bases and J gave up 7 bases; unmatched junction bases: 8. The CDR3 bases are TGCGCCAGCAGCGGCTCCGGGACAGGGAGTGAAAAACTGTTTTTT. It specifies CASSGSGTGSEKLFF.

The chain combines TRBV5-1 with TRBJ1-1, with a tentative D call TRBD1 (5 bases). CDR3 length equals 13 residues. V was pared by 3 bases and J by 11 bases, with 17 bases between. The germline CDR1 and CDR2 sequences are SGHRS and YFSETQ. The CDR3: CASSSRSGWGAFF. The CDR3 DNA is TGCGCCAGCAGCTCCCGGTCGGGCTGGGGGGCTTTCTTT.

This clone was counted between two and nine times. This chain uses TRBV27 with TRBJ1-5; no firm D call. The CDR3 extends over 17 amino acids. V dropped 2 bases and J dropped 3 bases, with 17 bases sitting between them. Germline CDR1 MNHEY, CDR2 SMNVEV (reference sequence). CDR3: CASSLQPSVGYNQPQHF. In nucleotides, the CDR3 is TGTGCCAGCAGTTTACAGCCGAGCGTGGGTTACAATCAGCCCCAGCATTTT.

The gene calls are TRBV4-3 and TRBJ1-5; the D gene is possibly TRBD1 (6 bases). With 0 bases removed from V and 0 bases from J, the gap between germline ends came to 15 bases. The CDR3 loop spans 18 amino acids. Germline CDR1 and CDR2: LGHNA and YSLEER. In nucleotides, the CDR3 is TGCGCCAGCAGCCAAGACCCACAGGGAAGCCCTAGCAATCAGCCCCAGCATTTT. Translating it yields CASSQDPQGSPSNQPQHF.

The V gene is TRBV4-1, the J gene TRBJ1-1; a weak D match, TRBD1 (5 bases). V was shortened by 1 base and J by 3 bases, with 12 bases between the two germline ends. Per germline, CDR1 MGHRA and CDR2 YSYEKL. The length of the CDR3 is 15 residues. Here the CDR3 reads CASSQGTYGYTEAFF. CDR3 coding DNA: TGCGCCAGCAGCCAAGGGACATATGGGTACACTGAAGCTTTCTTT.

The chain is built from TRBV19 and TRBJ1-5; D gene unclear. Germline V CDR1 and CDR2: LNHDA, SQIVND (reference sequence). The CDR3 runs 14 residues. V lost 8 bases and J 1 base, leaving 12 bases between the germline ends. CDR3 loop: CASSPRGSNQPQHF. In DNA form, the CDR3 reads TGTGCCAGTTCCCCCAGAGGGAGCAATCAGCCCCAGCATTTT.

CDR3 loop: CASHIQRDSGELFF. The CDR3 bases are TGTGCCAGTCACATACAGCGGGACTCCGGGGAGCTGTTTTTT. The rearrangement links TRBV19 to TRBJ2-2, with TRBD2 matching over 7 bases. CDR3 length equals 14 residues. Looked up from germline, CDR1 is LNHDA and CDR2 is SQIVND (reference sequence). The ends lost 8 bases at V and 6 bases at J; junction bases unmatched: 9. The complete variable domain, with remaining parts taken from reference TRBV19 and TRBJ2-2, reads DGGITQSPKYLFRKEGQNVTLSCEQNLNHDAMYWYRQDPGQGLRLIYYSQIVNDFQKGDIAEGYSVSREKKESFPLTVTSAQKNPTAFYLCASHIQRDSGELFFGEGSRLTVL.

The chain carries TRBV28 and TRBJ1-1; the D gene is possibly TRBD1 (6 bases). CDR1 and CDR2 from the germline V gene are MDHEN and SYDVKM. The CDR3 contains 16 residues. V was pared by 6 bases and J by 0 bases, with 17 bases between. The chain's CDR3 is CASRRRTAGMNTEAFF. CDR3 DNA sequence: TGTGCCAGCAGGCGGAGGACAGCGGGCATGAACACTGAAGCTTTCTTT.

This clone was observed a handful of times. Additional DNA sequences in this sample encode the identical CDR3. The chain employs TRBV19 and TRBJ2-7; 8 nucleotides match TRBD1. Trimming took 9 bases from V and 7 from J; bases not matched to a gene: 5. CDR3 length: 11 amino acids. CDR1 is LNHDA, CDR2 SQIVND, per germline (reference sequence). The CDR3 DNA is TGTGCCAGCCAGGGGGCGCGTGAGCAGTACTTC. Translating it yields CASQGAREQYF.

The chain links TRBV27 to TRBJ1-2; 10 bases map to TRBD1. Germline assignment: CDR1 MNHEY and CDR2 SMNVEV (reference sequence). The CDR3 consists of 16 residues. J gave up 8 bases and V 6 bases, and 15 bases lay outside the gene matches. The CDR3 nucleotides read TGTGCCAGCAGCCGCGCGGTGACAGGGGGCGCGCGGGGCTACACCTTC. Translation gives CASSRAVTGGARGYTF.

This chain joins TRBV18 and TRBJ2-6; D call uncertain. From germline, CDR1 is KGHSH and CDR2 LQKENI. The CDR3 spans 13 residues. The ends were cut back, 3 bases at V and 4 bases at J, with 4 bases in the middle. The CDR3 coding sequence is TGTGCCAGCTCACCGAAAGGGGCCAACGTCCTGACTTTC. As protein: CASSPKGANVLTF.

The chain combines TRBV10-1 with TRBJ2-1; 7 bases match TRBD2. The germline gives CDR1 WNHNN, CDR2 SYGVQD (reference sequence). CDR3 length equals 14 residues. With 4 bases clipped from V and 5 bases from J, the junction kept 5 bases outside the gene matches. In DNA form, the CDR3 reads TGCGCCAGCAGTGGGGCGGGAGTTAACAATGAGCAGTTCTTC. It yields the protein CASSGAGVNNEQFF.

The CDR3 is CASSSYRDMNTEAFF. The CDR3 nucleotides are TGTGCCAGCAGCTCCTACAGGGATATGAACACTGAAGCTTTCTTT. The chain joins TRBV7-9 to TRBJ1-1, with a weak D call TRBD1 (6 bases). V was cut by 4 bases and J by 0 bases, with 12 bases left in between. Germline V gene lookup returns CDR1 SEHNR and CDR2 FQNEAQ (reference sequence). The CDR3 contains 15 residues.

A single count supports this clone. The chain carries TRBV6-5 and TRBJ2-2, with D uncertain. Per the germline V gene, CDR1 is MNHEY and CDR2 is SVGAGI. There are 12 residues in the CDR3. V lost 2 bases and J 6 bases, leaving 4 bases between the germline ends. The CDR3 protein is CASSYGPGELFF. CDR3 sequence (DNA): TGTGCCAGCAGTTACGGGCCCGGGGAGCTGTTTTTT.

The chain combines TRBV3-1 (or the pseudogene TRBV3-2) with TRBJ2-1; D is possibly TRBD1 (6 bases). The germline CDR1 and CDR2 sequences are LGHDT and YNNKEL (reference sequence). V shed 2 bases and J shed 0 bases, with 8 bases lying between them. The CDR3 spans 15 residues. CDR3 in DNA: TGTGCCAGCAGCCAAACCAGGGGCTCCTACAATGAGCAGTTCTTC. Translated, it gives CASSQTRGSYNEQFF.

V gene TRBV5-4 combines with J gene TRBJ2-3, with D uncertain. This CDR3 comprises 16 residues. The V gene lost 0 bases and the J gene lost 2 bases, with 13 bases spanning the gap. Looked up from germline, CDR1 is SGHNT and CDR2 is YYREEE (reference sequence). The CDR3 here is CASSLGIGSHTDTQYF. The CDR3 coding sequence is TGTGCCAGCAGCTTGGGCATCGGATCCCACACAGATACGCAGTATTTT.

V gene TRBV15 combines with J gene TRBJ2-1, with a weak D call TRBD2 (6 bases). Trimming left V 0 bases short and J 10 bases short, with 13 bases between. The CDR3 loop spans 14 amino acids. Germline V gene sequence: CDR1 LNHNV, CDR2 YYDKDF (reference sequence). CDR3 sequence reads: CATSRDGGTFEQFF. CDR3 DNA: TGTGCCACCAGCAGAGATGGCGGGACTTTCGAGCAGTTCTTC. The full variable domain, rest sourced from reference TRBV15 and TRBJ2-1, is DAMVIQNPRYQVTQFGKPVTLSCSQTLNHNVMYWYQQKSSQAPKLLFHYYDKDFNNEADTPDNFQSRRPNTSFCFLDIRSPGLGDTAMYLCATSRDGGTFEQFFGPGTRLTVL.

The rearrangement joins TRBV5-7 to TRBJ1-5; a possible D gene is TRBD1 (6 bases). TRBV5-7 is recorded as an ORF, its role being uncertain. Deletions cut 4 bases from V and 6 bases from J, with 14 bases between. This CDR3 contains 14 residues. The CDR3 loop is CASSGGGGGQPQHF. The CDR3 DNA reads TGTGCCAGCAGCGGTGGGGGGGGCGGTCAGCCCCAGCATTTT.

J is TRBJ2-7 and V is TRBV11-3, with D unresolved. Germline V CDR1 and CDR2: SGHNT, YENEEA. With 5 bases removed from V and 6 bases from J, the gap between germline ends came to 17 bases. The CDR3 sequence is 14 residues long. CDR3 protein: CASSPTGGAIEQYF. The DNA for the CDR3 is TGTGCCAGCAGCCCCACGGGCGGAGCCATCGAGCAGTACTTC. Based on the CDR3 plus reference TRBV11-3 and TRBJ2-7, the full variable domain is EAGVVQSPRYKIIEKKQPVAFWCNPISGHNTLYWYLQNLGQGPELLIRYENEEAVDDSQLPKDRFSAERLKGVDSTLKIQPAELGDSAVYLCASSPTGGAIEQYFGPGTRLTVT.

The chain employs TRBV9 and TRBJ2-3; 7 bases agree with TRBD2. Germline-derived CDR1 and CDR2 are SGDLS and YYNGEE. The CDR3 runs 14 residues. Trimming at V came to 2 bases and at J to 4 bases, leaving 4 bases not matched to a gene. CDR3 sequence reads: CASSVGGEPDTQYF. The DNA for the CDR3 is TGTGCCAGCAGCGTTGGGGGGGAACCAGATACGCAGTATTTT.